This T cell receptor beta chain is drawn from a study of T cell repertoires in cytomegalovirus infection. For the study at large: HLA-B-restricted CMV epitopes that are well studied were used alongside recently identified HLA-C-restricted ones.

TCRdb ran MiXCR on the reads and lists one entry per CDR3 protein. The table has a few hundred thousand distinct CDR3 sequences, almost 40% seen once. Overall study results and limits: The cumulative frequency of public TCR beta families identified carriers of CMV plus the relevant HLA.

The V gene's germline CDR1 is LGHDT and CDR2 YNNKEL (reference sequence). Trimming removed 8 bases from V and 3 bases from J, with 25 bases in between. This CDR3 contains 17 residues. Details on this clonotype: Antigen unknown.

The sequence came from a human donor in good health (CMV status not recorded). Some clones in this sample may be carry-over from other donors' samples. The sample in question was cultured PBMCs, obtained from culture after CMV antigen stimulation. V usage is TRBV3-1 and J usage is TRBJ2-5; D tentatively reads TRBD1 or TRBD2 (6 bases each). The CDR3 spells CASSEGEARNRKETQYF. The CDR3 bases are TGTGCCAGCTCCGAGGGGGAGGCCCGCAATCGAAAAGAGACCCAGTACTTC.